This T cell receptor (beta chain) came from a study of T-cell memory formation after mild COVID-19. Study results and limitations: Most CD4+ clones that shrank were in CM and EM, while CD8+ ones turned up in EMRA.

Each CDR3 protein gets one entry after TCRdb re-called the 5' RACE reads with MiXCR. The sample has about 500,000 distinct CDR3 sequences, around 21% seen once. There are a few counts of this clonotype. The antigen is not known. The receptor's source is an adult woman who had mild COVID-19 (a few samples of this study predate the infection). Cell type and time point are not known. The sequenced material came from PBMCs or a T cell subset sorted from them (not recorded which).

The DNA of the CDR3 is TGTGCCAGCAGCTTAGGTACTAGCGTAGCTAGCACAGATACGCAGTATTTT. It encodes CASSLGTSVASTDTQYF. The chain carries TRBV7-2 and TRBJ2-3, with TRBD2 identical over 7 bases. Trimming removed 1 base from V and 0 bases from J; junction bases left unmatched: 7. The CDR3 consists of 17 residues. CDR1 is SGHTA and CDR2 is FQGNSA in the germline V gene.